These 20 T cell receptor beta chains came from one sample sequenced in a study of T cell repertoires in cytomegalovirus infection. TCRdb analysed the reads with MiXCR anew, one entry per CDR3 protein. The sample holds around 300,000 distinct CDR3 sequences, roughly 21% seen once. Their cognate antigens are unknown. This specimen consisted of cultured PBMCs, obtained from culture after CMV antigen stimulation. The receptors originated from a human donor in good health (CMV status not recorded). Some clones in this sample may be carry-over from other donors' samples.

The rearrangement joins TRBV25-1 to TRBJ1-2; 7 positions match TRBD1. CDR3 length: 13 residues. In germline, CDR1 is MGHDK, CDR2 SYGVNS. V shed 7 bases and J 3 bases; nucleotides not matched to a gene: 5. The DNA for the CDR3 is TGTGCCAGCACAGGACAGGAGCACTATGGCTACACCTTC. Amino acid sequence: CASTGQEHYGYTF.

The chain uses TRBV29-1 and TRBJ2-1; TRBD2 might be the D (6 bases). Trimming cost V 6 bases and J 4 bases, with 10 bases left between them. This CDR3 has 12 amino acids. Germline V CDR1 and CDR2: SQVTM, ANQGSEA. The DNA of the CDR3 is TGCAGCGTGGCGGGACGGTACAATGAGCAGTTCTTC. This translates into CSVAGRYNEQFF.

This clonotype was counted a few times. The chain is built from TRBV12-3 or TRBV12-4 and TRBJ1-2; a possible D gene is TRBD1 (6 bases). CDR3 length: 16 amino acids. V lost 5 bases, J lost 2 bases, and 18 bases lay in between. The CDR3 is CASSNPYRAWNYGYTF. In nucleotides, the CDR3 is TGTGCCAGCAGTAACCCCTACAGGGCTTGGAACTATGGCTACACCTTC.

The V gene is TRBV19, the J gene TRBJ1-2, with TRBD1 identical over 7 bases. V was clipped by 4 bases and J by 4 bases; unmatched bases: 9. The CDR3 runs to 15 residues. Germline V CDR1 and CDR2: LNHDA, SQIVND (reference sequence). The CDR3: CASSSTGALFYGYTF. The CDR3, as DNA: TGTGCCAGTAGTAGCACAGGGGCCCTGTTCTATGGCTACACCTTC.

This clonotype was counted ten times or more. The chain carries TRBV6-1 and TRBJ2-2; D not resolved. Germline V gene data show CDR1 as MNHNS and CDR2 as SASEGT. The CDR3 length is 12 residues. The V and J ends lost 5 bases and 6 bases respectively, with 7 bases between them. The CDR3 nucleotides read TGTGCCAGCAGTCCCCCCGCCGGGGAGCTGTTTTTT. It yields the protein CASSPPAGELFF.

At least ten counts were recorded for this clonotype. This chain links TRBV4-2 with TRBJ2-3, with D unclear. V dropped 0 bases and J dropped 2 bases, with 9 bases sitting between them. The CDR3 totals 15 residues. Germline assignment: CDR1 LGHNA and CDR2 YNFKEQ. The CDR3 region is CASSQEFLNTDTQYF. For the CDR3, the DNA is TGTGCCAGCAGCCAAGAGTTCCTTAACACAGATACGCAGTATTTT.

V gene TRBV5-6 combines with J gene TRBJ1-3, with TRBD1 as a possible D gene (5 bases). Germline-derived CDR1 and CDR2 are SGHDT and YYEEEE. V lost 0 bases and J 1 base, leaving 14 bases between the germline ends. This CDR3 spans 17 amino acids. The CDR3 coding sequence is TGTGCCAGCAGCTTGGGGCCTCCAGGGCTATCTGGAAACACCATATATTTT. It encodes CASSLGPPGLSGNTIYF.

The CDR3 DNA is TGTGCCTCCTTGGGGGAACTAATAAGTCAGCCCCAGCATTTT. Translated, it gives CASLGELISQPQHF. The V gene is TRBV28, the J gene TRBJ1-5; a possible D gene is TRBD1 (5 bases). The CDR3 has 14 residues. V dropped 11 bases and J dropped 6 bases, with 20 bases sitting between them. Germline lookup yields CDR1 MDHEN and CDR2 SYDVKM.

This clonotype came up a few times. The chain employs TRBV4-1 and TRBJ2-2, with TRBD2 matching over 10 bases. The V segment lost 0 bases and the J segment 2 bases; nucleotides outside the gene matches: 3. CDR3 length: 17 amino acids. In germline, CDR1 is MGHRA, CDR2 YSYEKL. The CDR3 nucleotides are TGCGCCAGCAGCCAAGAAGGACTAGCGGCAAACACCGGGGAGCTGTTTTTT. This gives the protein CASSQEGLAANTGELFF.

This clonotype was observed once. The rearrangement joins TRBV24-1 to TRBJ2-7, with D tentatively TRBD2 (5 bases). This CDR3 has 13 residues. Germline V gives CDR1 KGHDR, CDR2 SFDVKD. V lost 9 bases to trimming and J lost 4 bases, with 15 bases between them. CDR3: CATSQSSNYEQYF. CDR3 in DNA: TGTGCCACCTCACAGTCTAGCAATTACGAGCAGTACTTC.

This chain connects TRBV7-6 to TRBJ2-1; 7 bases line up with TRBD2. Germline V gives CDR1 SGHVS, CDR2 FNYEAQ. With 5 bases clipped from V and 2 bases from J, the junction kept 6 bases outside the gene matches. The CDR3 has 15 amino acids. This CDR3 is CASSRSGTPYNEQFF. CDR3 DNA sequence: TGTGCCAGCAGCCGAAGCGGGACCCCCTACAATGAGCAGTTCTTC. Full variable domain (missing parts from reference TRBV7-6 and TRBJ2-1): GAGVSQSPRYKVTKRGQDVALRCDPISGHVSLYWYRQALGQGPEFLTYFNYEAQQDKSGLPNDRFSAERPEGSISTLTIQRTEQRDSAMYRCASSRSGTPYNEQFFGPGTRLTVL.

This clonotype was detected many times. The J gene is TRBJ2-1, the V gene TRBV12-3 or TRBV12-4; 13 bases fit TRBD2. The CDR3 has 14 residues. The junction had 5 bases not matched to a gene; V was cut back by 6 bases and J by 9 bases. DNA for the CDR3: TGTGCCAGCAGCGGACTAGCGGGAGTCGGTGAGCAGTTCTTC. Translated, it gives CASSGLAGVGEQFF.

This clonotype has at least ten counts. The chain has TRBV11-2 and TRBJ2-5, with TRBD2 matching 13 bases. The trim removed 5 bases at V and 0 bases at J, leaving 3 bases unmatched. The CDR3 consists of 16 residues. Germline V gene sequence: CDR1 SGHAT, CDR2 FQNNGV. The CDR3 reads CASSIGTSGNQETQYF. CDR3 nucleotide sequence: TGTGCCAGCAGCATAGGGACTAGCGGGAACCAAGAGACCCAGTACTTC.

This rearrangement joins TRBV6-5 to TRBJ1-3, with 7 bases matching TRBD1. This CDR3 region has 17 residues. The V gene's germline CDR1 is MNHEY and CDR2 SVGAGI. V shed 4 bases, J shed 4 bases, and the junction held 13 bases outside the gene matches. As DNA, the CDR3 is TGTGCCAGCAGTTCCCGGACCTTTGGACAGGCGGGAAACACCATATATTTT. Translation gives CASSSRTFGQAGNTIYF.

Regarding this clonotype: One junction end disagrees with the germline gene, perhaps due to a read error. This chain connects TRBV20-1 to TRBJ2-5, with TRBD2 identical over 9 bases. The CDR3 length is 13 residues. Germline CDR1 reads DFQATT; CDR2 reads SNEGSKA (reference sequence). The CDR3: CSARGTSSETQYF. Written as DNA, the CDR3 is TGCAGTGCCAGAGGGACTAGCTCGGAGACCCAGTACTTC.

This clonotype was recorded at least ten times. The chain carries TRBV7-2 and TRBJ1-1, with D tentatively TRBD1 (5 bases). CDR1 SGHTA and CDR2 FQGNSA come from the germline V gene. The CDR3 length is 15 residues. V was shortened by 6 bases and J by 1 base, with 15 bases between the two germline ends. The CDR3 loop is CASSLDPGQNTEAFF. In DNA, the CDR3 is TGTGCCAGCAGTCTCGACCCAGGACAGAACACTGAAGCTTTCTTT.

The chain joins TRBV6-6 to TRBJ2-1; D is uncertain. V was shortened by 2 bases and J by 6 bases, with 11 bases between the two germline ends. This CDR3 is built from 14 residues. Per germline, CDR1 MNHNY and CDR2 SVGAGI (reference sequence). CDR3 sequence: CASSYGERLNEQFF. The CDR3, as DNA: TGTGCCAGCAGTTACGGCGAGCGTCTCAATGAGCAGTTCTTC.

This clonotype was detected a few times. The genes are TRBV4-1 and TRBJ2-7; 8 positions agree with TRBD2. Trimming at V came to 1 base and at J to 4 bases, leaving 6 bases not matched to a gene. This CDR3 contains 15 residues. Germline CDR1 and CDR2: MGHRA and YSYEKL. The CDR3 protein is CASSQVAIAGYEQYF. The DNA for the CDR3 is TGCGCCAGCAGCCAAGTGGCCATAGCGGGATACGAGCAGTACTTC.

This chain uses TRBV24-1 with TRBJ2-2; D is tentatively TRBD1 or TRBD2 (5 bases each). With 4 bases removed from V and 0 bases from J, the gap between germline ends came to 11 bases. The length of the CDR3 is 16 residues. Per the germline V gene, CDR1 is KGHDR and CDR2 is SFDVKD. For the CDR3, the DNA is TGTGCCACCAGTGACCCCGGGACGGCGAACACCGGGGAGCTGTTTTTT. Translated, it gives CATSDPGTANTGELFF.

The chain has TRBV7-9 and TRBJ1-1; D might be TRBD1 (5 bases). Germline V CDR1 and CDR2: SEHNR, FQNEAQ (reference sequence). This CDR3 has 15 residues. Trimming took 1 base from V and 0 from J, leaving 9 bases between them. The CDR3 coding sequence is TGTGCCAGCAGCTTAGGCTTGGGGGTGAACACTGAAGCTTTCTTT. Residues: CASSLGLGVNTEAFF. Filled out from reference TRBV7-9 and TRBJ1-1, the complete variable domain reads DTGVSQNPRHKITKRGQNVTFRCDPISEHNRLYWYRQTLGQGPEFLTYFQNEAQLEKSRLLSDRFSAERPKGSFSTLEIQRTEQGDSAMYLCASSLGLGVNTEAFFGQGTRLTVV.